This TCR beta chain was sequenced during a study of metastatic and nonmetastatic thyroid tumors. Study-wide context: Repertoire data that came from the blood and tumor or nodule tissue of malignant and benign thyroid patients were compared.

All patients were treatment-naive before thyroid surgery. In regard to this clone: What it binds is unknown. A much bigger clone sits one base away, suggesting this may be a read error.

The CDR3 has 14 amino acids. Germline CDR1 DFQATT, CDR2 SNEGSKA (reference sequence). Original handling: The study took CDR3 differences across clinicopathological groups and made a distant-metastasis classifier for papillary thyroid cancer from them. TCRdb redid the clone calls on the PCR reads using MiXCR. The V and J calls come from TCRdb's annotation, not from the publication. Found here are about 22,000 clones, more than 20% of them singletons; the top ten hold 71%. Findings and limits, study-wide: Significantly higher TCR beta diversity was reportedly seen in malignant thyroid tumors than benign nodules, in blood and tumor.

The receptor comes from a male donor with papillary thyroid cancer or a benign thyroid nodule (not recorded which). Some clones in this sample may be carry-over from other donors' samples. V usage is TRBV20-1 and J usage is TRBJ2-6; D not resolved. The sample taken for sequencing was blood. CDR3 coding DNA: TGCAGTGCTAGAGACTTCTCTGGGGTCAACGTCCTGACTTTC. Protein sequence: CSARDFSGVNVLTF.